These 12 T cell receptor beta chains were all obtained from the same sample, sequenced in a study of OX40 agonist ivuxolimab in advanced cancers. Some clones are missing from TCRdb's copy, which holds only in-frame ones; the method was immunoSEQ multiplex PCR. The table has about 98,000 clones, around 90% seen once. Sequencing used CD4+ or CD8+ T cells sorted from blood, obtained in a trial of the OX40 agonist ivuxolimab. The receptors derive from an adult with an advanced solid tumor such as melanoma, head and neck, liver or kidney cancer.

The chain carries TRBV2 and TRBJ1-5, with D unresolved. The CDR3 contains 12 residues. V dropped 5 bases and J dropped 6 bases, with 8 bases sitting between them. CDR1 is SNHLY, CDR2 FYNNEI, per germline. The chain's CDR3 is CASSIYVQPQHF. Written as DNA, the CDR3 is TGTGCCAGCAGTATATATGTTCAGCCCCAGCATTTT.

This clone was found once. This chain joins TRBV5-1 and TRBJ2-6; D is unresolved. CDR3 size: 17 residues. Trimming removed 1 base at V and 0 bases at J, with 11 bases between. The germline gives CDR1 SGHRS, CDR2 YFSETQ. The CDR3 DNA reads as TGCGCCAGCAGCTTGCGACTCGCCCGCTCTGGGGCCAACGTCCTGACTTTC. Translated: CASSLRLARSGANVLTF.

The chain uses TRBV5-1 and TRBJ2-1; 12 bases are a match to TRBD2. The V gene end was trimmed by 3 bases and the J gene end by 7 bases; junction bases not matched to a gene: 5. Per germline, CDR1 SGHRS and CDR2 YFSETQ. This CDR3 spans 15 amino acids. The CDR3: CASSSTSGGGNEQFF. In nucleotides, the CDR3 is TGCGCCAGCAGCTCGACTAGCGGGGGTGGAAATGAGCAGTTCTTC. Looking up the rest from reference TRBV5-1 and TRBJ2-1 gives the full variable domain: KAGVTQTPRYLIKTRGQQVTLSCSPISGHRSVSWYQQTPGQGLQFLFEYFSETQRNKGNFPGRFSGRQFSNSRSEMNVSTLELGDSALYLCASSSTSGGGNEQFFGPGTRLTVL.

This chain joins TRBV5-1 and TRBJ1-4; tentatively, D is TRBD1 (5 bases). This CDR3 is built from 16 residues. V lost 3 bases, J lost 5 bases, and 17 bases lay in between. From germline, CDR1 is SGHRS and CDR2 YFSETQ. The CDR3 spells CASSSNSGSPNEKLFF. The CDR3 bases are TGCGCCAGCAGCTCCAATTCAGGGTCGCCGAATGAAAAACTGTTTTTT.

This sequence joins TRBV18 and TRBJ1-1; D unresolved. Germline CDR1 and CDR2: KGHSH and LQKENI. V lost 1 base, J lost 1 base, and 10 bases lay in between. This CDR3 is built from 15 residues. This CDR3 is CASSPLNSRNTEAFF. CDR3 DNA sequence: TGTGCCAGCTCACCACTAAATAGCCGGAACACTGAAGCTTTCTTT. Full variable domain (outside the CDR3, taken from reference TRBV18 and TRBJ1-1): NAGVMQNPRHLVRRRGQEARLRCSPMKGHSHVYWYRQLPEEGLKFMVYLQKENIIDESGMPKERFSAEFPKEGPSILRIQQVVRGDSAAYFCASSPLNSRNTEAFFGQGTRLTVV.

The CDR3 DNA reads TGTGCCAGCACCCGCCCTCAGAACACTGAAGCTTTCTTT. Protein sequence: CASTRPQNTEAFF. V and J are TRBV5-5 and TRBJ1-1; D ambiguous. V dropped 6 bases and J dropped 1 base, with 10 bases sitting between them. Germline V CDR1 and CDR2: SGHKS, YYEKEE (reference sequence). The CDR3 length is 13 residues.

A single count supports this clone. This rearrangement joins TRBV2 to TRBJ2-3; D unclear. This CDR3 region has 12 residues. From germline, CDR1 is SNHLY and CDR2 FYNNEI. Trimming removed 6 bases at V and 6 bases at J, with 10 bases between. The chain's CDR3 is CASSKDGDTQYF. In DNA form, the CDR3 reads TGTGCCAGCAGCAAAGACGGGGATACGCAGTATTTT.

This clone was detected a few times. Other DNA sequences in the same sample also yield this CDR3. The chain recombines TRBV18 with TRBJ2-6, with no clear D. V was cut by 2 bases and J by 0 bases, with 5 bases left in between. In germline, CDR1 is KGHSH, CDR2 LQKENI. CDR3 length: 15 amino acids. CDR3 bases: TGTGCCAGCTCACCATTAGTCTCTGGGGCCAACGTCCTGACTTTC. This codes for CASSPLVSGANVLTF.

This chain links TRBV11-2 with TRBJ1-4, with a possible D match to TRBD1 (6 bases). This CDR3 region has 14 residues. V was cut by 6 bases and J by 8 bases, with 16 bases left in between. Germline CDR1 SGHAT, CDR2 FQNNGV. The CDR3 reads CASRGGTRREKLFF. The CDR3, as DNA: TGTGCCAGCAGAGGGGGGACAAGGCGAGAAAAACTGTTTTTT.

This clone has just one count. The rearrangement links TRBV18 to TRBJ2-2; D call uncertain. V was shortened by 4 bases and J by 7 bases, with 10 bases between the two germline ends. CDR1 KGHSH and CDR2 LQKENI come from the germline V gene. CDR3 length equals 13 residues. CDR3 DNA: TGTGCCAGCTCACGAGGAGTGGTCGGGGAGCTGTTTTTT. Translated: CASSRGVVGELFF.

V gene TRBV7-3 combines with J gene TRBJ2-7; D gene uncertain. The germline CDR1 and CDR2 sequences are SGHTA and FQGTGA. CDR3 length: 11 amino acids. Trimming left V 5 bases short and J 2 bases short, with 4 bases between. CDR3 protein: CASSQPYEQYF. The CDR3 DNA follows: TGTGCCAGCAGCCAGCCCTACGAGCAGTACTTC.

V is TRBV6-1 and J is TRBJ1-2; the D gene is possibly TRBD1 (5 bases). Trimming pared 6 bases from V and 2 bases from J, leaving 10 bases between. The CDR3 contains 13 residues. Per germline, CDR1 MNHNS and CDR2 SASEGT. Here the CDR3 DNA reads TGTGCCAGCAGCGACAGCCTCAACTATGGCTACACCTTC. The encoded protein is CASSDSLNYGYTF.